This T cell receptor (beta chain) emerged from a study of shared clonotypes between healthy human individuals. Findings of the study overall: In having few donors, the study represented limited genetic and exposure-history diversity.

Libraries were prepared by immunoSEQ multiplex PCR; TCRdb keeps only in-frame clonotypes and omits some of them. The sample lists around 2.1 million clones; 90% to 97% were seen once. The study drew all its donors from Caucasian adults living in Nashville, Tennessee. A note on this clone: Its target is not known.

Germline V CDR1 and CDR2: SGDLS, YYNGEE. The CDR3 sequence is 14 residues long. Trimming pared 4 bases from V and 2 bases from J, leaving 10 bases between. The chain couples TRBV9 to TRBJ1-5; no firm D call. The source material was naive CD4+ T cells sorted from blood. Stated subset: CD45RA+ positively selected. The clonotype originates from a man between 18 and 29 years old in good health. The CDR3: CASSPELGNQPQHF. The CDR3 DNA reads TGTGCCAGCAGCCCCGAGCTCGGCAATCAGCCCCAGCATTTT.